This passage covers 9 T cell receptor beta chains from one sample sequenced in a study of OX40 agonist ivuxolimab in advanced cancers. Profiled with immunoSEQ multiplex PCR; TCRdb holds only in-frame clones, not every one. The sample gives about 51,000 clones, roughly 90% of which show up once; around 3.3% is in the top ten. The sample was CD4+ or CD8+ T cells sorted from blood, taken in a trial of the OX40 agonist ivuxolimab. The receptors originated from an adult with an advanced solid tumor such as melanoma, head and neck, liver or kidney cancer.

This rearrangement joins TRBV4-1 to TRBJ2-5, with 12 bases identical to TRBD1. Losses at the gene ends were 4 bases for V and 3 bases for J; bases not matched to a gene: 6. The CDR3 has 16 amino acids. The germline V gene encodes CDR1 MGHRA and CDR2 YSYEKL. CDR3 nucleotide sequence: TGCGCCAGCAGCCTACAGGGACAGGGGGCCGAAGAGACCCAGTACTTC. It yields the protein CASSLQGQGAEETQYF.

The rearrangement uses TRBV25-1 and TRBJ1-4, with D perhaps matching TRBD1 (6 bases). CDR1 is MGHDK, CDR2 SYGVNS, per germline. The V end lost 3 bases, the J end lost 8 bases, and 13 bases lay between the germline ends. The CDR3 has 14 amino acids. CDR3 amino acids: CASSDAAGDEKLFF. The CDR3, as DNA: TGTGCCAGCAGTGATGCCGCAGGGGACGAAAAACTGTTTTTT.

This clone has only one observation. The V call is TRBV28, the J call TRBJ2-7; weak D call: TRBD1 (6 bases). CDR1 and CDR2 from the germline V gene are MDHEN and SYDVKM. This CDR3 region has 15 residues. V was clipped by 1 base and J by 0 bases, with 10 bases between them. CDR3 amino acids: CASSLSAGVSYEQYF. The CDR3 coding sequence is TGTGCCAGCAGTTTATCCGCAGGGGTCTCCTACGAGCAGTACTTC.

This chain uses TRBV6-1 with TRBJ2-2, with 8 nucleotides matching TRBD2. Trimming removed 5 bases from V and 4 bases from J; junction bases left unmatched: 6. The CDR3 has 15 amino acids. Germline CDR1 and CDR2: MNHNS and SASEGT. CDR3: CASSSVAGGTGELFF. The CDR3 coding sequence is TGTGCCAGCAGTAGTGTGGCGGGAGGCACCGGGGAGCTGTTTTTT.

This clone was seen once. This rearrangement joins TRBV5-4 to TRBJ1-1, with D possibly matching TRBD1 (6 bases). The germline V gene encodes CDR1 SGHNT and CDR2 YYREEE (reference sequence). The V gene lost 4 bases and the J gene lost 4 bases, with 17 bases spanning the gap. There are 15 residues in the CDR3. CDR3 sequence reads: CASSPQVLGGTEAFF. In DNA, the CDR3 is TGTGCCAGCAGCCCACAGGTCTTAGGGGGCACTGAAGCTTTCTTT.

This chain links TRBV7-3 with TRBJ2-6; D remains unclear. Germline lookup yields CDR1 SGHTA and CDR2 FQGTGA. Trimming took 5 bases from V and 1 from J, leaving 9 bases between them. The CDR3 extends over 15 amino acids. CDR3 amino acids: CASSLVSSGANVLTF. The CDR3 nucleotides are TGTGCCAGCAGCCTAGTTTCTTCTGGGGCCAACGTCCTGACTTTC.

The chain couples TRBV5-4 to TRBJ2-5; 8 bases map to TRBD1. V shed 0 bases, J shed 1 base, and the junction held 2 bases outside the gene matches. CDR1 is SGHNT, CDR2 YYREEE, per germline (reference sequence). The CDR3 length is 15 residues. The CDR3 coding sequence is TGTGCCAGCAGCTTGGGGGGGACAGGCCAAGAGACCCAGTACTTC. Translating gives CASSLGGTGQETQYF.

The chain couples TRBV5-1 to TRBJ2-2; TRBD1 matches at 8 bases. V trimming: 1 base; J trimming: 7 bases; junction bases outside the gene matches: 15. This CDR3 contains 18 residues. CDR1 and CDR2 from the germline V gene are SGHRS and YFSETQ. In nucleotides, the CDR3 is TGCGCCAGCAGCTTGACACCGGACAGGGTGCGGGTAGGCGGGGAGCTGTTTTTT. Its protein is CASSLTPDRVRVGGELFF.

The V gene is TRBV6-5, the J gene TRBJ2-1; D is unclear. The ends were cut back, 2 bases at V and 3 bases at J, with 8 bases in the middle. The length of the CDR3 is 14 residues. Per germline, CDR1 MNHEY and CDR2 SVGAGI. The CDR3 nucleotides read TGTGCCAGCAGTTACGTGGCCAGCTACAATGAGCAGTTCTTC. This codes for CASSYVASYNEQFF.